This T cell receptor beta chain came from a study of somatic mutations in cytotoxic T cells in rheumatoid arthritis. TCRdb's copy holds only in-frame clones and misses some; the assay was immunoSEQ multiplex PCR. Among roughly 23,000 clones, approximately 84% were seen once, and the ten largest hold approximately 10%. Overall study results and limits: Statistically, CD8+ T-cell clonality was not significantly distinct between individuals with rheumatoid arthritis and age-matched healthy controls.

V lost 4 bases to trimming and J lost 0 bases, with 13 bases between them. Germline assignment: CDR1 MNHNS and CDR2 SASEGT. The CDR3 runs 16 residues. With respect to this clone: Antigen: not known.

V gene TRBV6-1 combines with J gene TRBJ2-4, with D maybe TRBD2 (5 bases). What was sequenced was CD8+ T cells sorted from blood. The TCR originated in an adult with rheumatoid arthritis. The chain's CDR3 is CASSVGGDLAKNIQYF. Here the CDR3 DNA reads TGTGCCAGCAGTGTTGGAGGAGACCTAGCCAAAAACATTCAGTACTTC.